A selection of T cell receptor beta chains follows, all from one sample in a study of T cells in Graves' hyperthyroidism and ophthalmopathy. MiXCR, applied by TCRdb to the multiplex PCR reads, yields one record per CDR3 protein. Among about 400,000 distinct CDR3 sequences, about 14% were seen once, and the ten largest hold 25% to 30%. Input material: blood. These receptors came from a man aged 50-60 years with Graves' ophthalmopathy. Both conserved end residues are part of each CDR3. D genes are given only for firm matches. Clone size appears in some rows only: once, few, many, or a class for an expanded clone.

>TRBJ2-5|NA|NA|TRBV5-1
CASSLGRFGETQYF
TGCGCCAGCAGCTTGGGGCGATTTGGTGAGACCCAGTACTTC
>TRBJ1-2|many|NA|TRBV7-9
CASSLGTTNYGYTF
TGTGCCAGCAGCTTAGGCACCACTAACTATGGCTACACCTTC
>TRBJ1-4|few|NA|TRBV3-1
CASSQRAGAGGKLFF
TGTGCCAGCAGCCAAAGAGCGGGGGCGGGCGGAAAACTGTTTTTT
>TRBJ2-3|NA|NA|TRBV3-1
CASSRPPFLDTQYF
TGTGCCAGCAGCCGTCCTCCCTTCTTAGATACGCAGTATTTT
>TRBJ2-1|NA|TRBD1|TRBV19
CASSKTGAQGYNEQFF
TGTGCCAGTAGTAAAACAGGGGCCCAAGGCTACAATGAGCAGTTCTTC
>TRBJ2-2|NA|NA|TRBV6-5
CASSYGMNTGELFF
TGTGCCAGCAGTTACGGGATGAACACCGGGGAGCTGTTTTTT
>TRBJ2-7|few|TRBD2|TRBV19
CASSIRVVAGENEQYF
TGTGCCAGTAGTATTAGGGTGGTAGCGGGAGAGAACGAGCAGTACTTC
>TRBJ2-1|NA|NA|TRBV4-1
CASSQDPRTSSYNEQFF
TGCGCCAGCAGCCAAGATCCTCGGACGAGCTCCTACAATGAGCAGTTCTTC
>TRBJ1-1|NA|NA|TRBV10-2
CASSAETPNTEAFF
TGCGCCAGCAGCGCCGAGACACCGAACACTGAAGCTTTCTTT
>TRBJ2-1|many|TRBD2|TRBV5-1
CASSLGASGQSEQFF
TGCGCCAGCAGCTTGGGGGCTAGCGGGCAGTCTGAGCAGTTCTTC
>TRBJ2-7|many|TRBD2|TRBV11-2
CASKGGLAGYEQYF
TGTGCCAGCAAAGGCGGACTAGCGGGGTACGAGCAGTACTTC
>TRBJ2-1|many|NA|TRBV3-1
CASSQDPTSSDEQFF
TGTGCCAGCAGCCAAGATCCTACTAGCTCGGATGAGCAGTTCTTC
>TRBJ1-6|many|NA|TRBV2
CASSEDSRNSPLHF
TGTGCCAGCAGTGAAGACAGTCGAAATTCACCCCTCCACTTT
>TRBJ2-4|many|TRBD1|TRBV2
CASQETGIAKNIQYF
TGTGCCAGCCAGGAGACAGGGATAGCCAAAAACATTCAGTACTTC
>TRBJ1-2|few|NA|TRBV11-3
CAVRAILYGYTF
TGTGCTGTAAGGGCGATCTTGTATGGCTACACCTTC
>TRBJ2-3|few|NA|TRBV30
CAWKGGRTFGDTQYF
TGTGCCTGGAAAGGTGGCAGGACCTTCGGGGATACGCAGTATTTT
>TRBJ2-1|many|NA|TRBV12-3/TRBV12-4
CASSLGPRNEQFF
TGTGCCAGCAGTTTAGGGCCGCGCAATGAGCAGTTCTTC
>TRBJ1-2|NA|TRBD1|TRBV5-1
CASSLSSKTGVSYTF
TGCGCCAGCAGCTTAAGTTCGAAGACAGGGGTGAGCTACACCTTC
>TRBJ2-2|NA|TRBD2|TRBV6-4
CASSYEPSGNTGELFF
TGTGCCAGCAGTTACGAACCTAGCGGGAACACCGGGGAGCTGTTTTTT
>TRBJ1-3|few|NA|TRBV7-6
CASSLEGKNSGNTIYF
TGTGCCAGCAGCTTAGAAGGGAAAAACTCTGGAAACACCATATATTTT
>TRBJ2-1|NA|TRBD2|TRBV6-2/TRBV6-3
CASRKGTSGRREVSYNEQFF
TGTGCCAGCAGAAAAGGGACTAGCGGGAGGAGAGAGGTATCCTACAATGAGCAGTTCTTC
>TRBJ2-2|few|NA|TRBV4-1
CASSQAGPGELFF
TGCGCCAGCAGCCAAGCGGGACCCGGGGAGCTGTTTTTT
>TRBJ1-2|many|TRBD1|TRBV20-1
CSAKKDRGSYGYTF
TGCAGTGCAAAGAAGGACAGGGGATCCTATGGCTACACCTTC
>TRBJ2-7|NA|TRBD1|TRBV9
CASSSGQGAAYEQYF
TGTGCCAGTTCCTCGGGACAGGGGGCGGCCTACGAGCAGTACTTC
>TRBJ2-5|NA|NA|TRBV5-1
CASSTPQGLGETQYF
TGCGCCAGCAGCACTCCTCAGGGGTTAGGAGAGACCCAGTACTTC
>TRBJ2-7|NA|TRBD2|TRBV13
CASSLGSGRARYEQYF
TGTGCCAGCAGCTTAGGGAGCGGGAGGGCCAGGTACGAGCAGTACTTC
>TRBJ1-1|many|NA|TRBV20-1
CSASSRRLNTEAFF
TGCAGTGCTAGTAGCAGAAGATTGAACACTGAAGCTTTCTTT
>TRBJ1-4|once|TRBD1|TRBV12-3/TRBV12-4
CATGGTGDGKLFF
TGTGCCACCGGTGGGACAGGGGATGGAAAACTGTTTTTT
>TRBJ1-4|few|NA|TRBV29-1
CSVADFGGKLFF
TGCAGCGTCGCTGACTTCGGAGGAAAACTGTTTTTT
>TRBJ1-6|NA|TRBD1|TRBV2
CASSLRGLGDNSPLHF
TGTGCCAGCAGCCTCAGGGGGCTGGGGGATAATTCACCCCTCCACTTT
>TRBJ1-1|NA|TRBD1|TRBV7-8
CASSPTRGRGGEAFF
TGTGCCAGCAGCCCGACAAGGGGGCGCGGGGGTGAAGCTTTCTTT
>TRBJ1-5|many|NA|TRBV7-9
CASSYTGLNQPQHF
TGTGCCAGCAGCTACACAGGTCTGAATCAGCCCCAGCATTTT
>TRBJ2-2|few|NA|TRBV5-1
CASTWEWAGELFF
TGCGCCAGCACATGGGAGTGGGCCGGGGAGCTGTTTTTT
>TRBJ2-5|many|NA|TRBV12-3/TRBV12-4
CASKPDSNVETQYF
TGTGCCAGCAAACCCGACAGCAATGTAGAGACCCAGTACTTC
>TRBJ2-2|NA|NA|TRBV11-2
CASSYAWGASNTGELFF
TGTGCCAGCAGCTACGCCTGGGGAGCCTCGAACACCGGGGAGCTGTTTTTT
>TRBJ1-1|many|NA|TRBV20-1
CRARRIGEGMNTEAFF
TGCAGGGCGCGCCGGATTGGGGAGGGGATGAACACTGAAGCTTTCTTT
>TRBJ2-1|many|TRBD2|TRBV27
CASSFSSGRGYDEQFF
TGTGCCAGCAGTTTCTCTAGCGGGAGGGGTTACGATGAGCAGTTCTTC